The 21 T cell receptor beta chains presented below share a single source sample, sequenced in a study of shared T cell receptors in the human thymus (dated by TCRdb to the early 2020s). The method behind the library was the immunoSEQ multiplex PCR assay. Imported from immuneACCESS, the table was reduced by TCRdb to in-frame sequences with V and J called. These copies leave out some clones; in studies compared against another copy, an unresolved V gene accounts for under half, and the cause of the remainder is not known. The sample table holds hundreds of thousands of clones, of which around 87% were seen once. The ten largest clonotypes hold over 0.008% of the sample. The same data also went into a second study, on human thymus T cells.

The sample comprised thymocytes. The receptor set was obtained from a boy younger than two with a congenital heart defect. Donor details come from another sample of the same person, matched by shared clones.

The chain couples TRBV4-3 to TRBJ1-5, with TRBD1 matching 8 bases. Per germline, CDR1 LGHNA and CDR2 YSLEER. The CDR3 loop spans 19 amino acids. J was trimmed by 0 bases and V by 1 base; bases with no gene match: 11. DNA of the CDR3: TGCGCCAGCAGCCAAGGCCCTGGACAGGGACAAAATAGCAATCAGCCCCAGCATTTT. The encoded protein is CASSQGPGQGQNSNQPQHF.

This sequence joins TRBV29-1 and TRBJ2-3; 8 bases fit TRBD2. V gave up 1 base and J gave up 10 bases; unmatched junction bases: 10. The CDR3 contains 14 residues. Germline V CDR1 and CDR2: SQVTM, ANQGSEA. CDR3 nucleotides: TGCAGCGTTGAAGTGCGGGGGGTGGTGGATGCGCAGTATTTT. Translated: CSVEVRGVVDAQYF.

The CDR3 bases are TGTGCCAGCAGCGCCGGGACAGGGGGTTCACCCCTCCACTTT. The encoded protein is CASSAGTGGSPLHF. The chain combines TRBV28 with TRBJ1-6; TRBD1 matches at 11 bases. The CDR3 length is 14 residues. J gave up 9 bases and V 6 bases, and 4 bases lay outside the gene matches. The germline CDR1 and CDR2 sequences are MDHEN and SYDVKM.

The J gene is TRBJ2-3, the V gene TRBV27; 9 positions agree with TRBD2. The J segment lost 2 bases and the V segment lost 4 bases, leaving 10 bases of the junction unmatched. Germline V gene sequence: CDR1 MNHEY, CDR2 SMNVEV (reference sequence). The CDR3 is 17 amino acids. The CDR3 sequence: CASSSLRTSANTDTQYF. CDR3 coding DNA: TGTGCCAGCAGTTCCCTGAGGACTAGCGCTAACACAGATACGCAGTATTTT.

This clone occurred once. The chain carries TRBV28 and TRBJ1-5; TRBD1 aligns across 7 bases. Germline-derived CDR1 and CDR2 are MDHEN and SYDVKM. The CDR3 has 15 residues. The J segment lost 0 bases and the V segment lost 8 bases, leaving 7 bases of the junction unmatched. CDR3 amino acids: CASLTHRGSNQPQHF. The CDR3 region has the DNA TGTGCCAGCTTAACCCACAGGGGTAGCAATCAGCCCCAGCATTTT. The whole variable domain, remainder taken from reference TRBV28 and TRBJ1-5, is DVKVTQSSRYLVKRTGEKVFLECVQDMDHENMFWYRQDPGLGLRLIYFSYDVKMKEKGDIPEGYSVSREKKERFSLILESASTNQTSMYLCASLTHRGSNQPQHFGDGTRLSIL.

This clone was detected a few times. This chain connects TRBV28 to TRBJ2-4; 7 bases line up with TRBD2. CDR3 size: 15 residues. CDR1 is MDHEN, CDR2 SYDVKM, per germline. V gave up 5 bases and J gave up 5 bases; unmatched junction bases: 9. The DNA of the CDR3 is TGTGCCAGCAGTGCCCCCGGGACTACCCAAAACATTCAGTACTTC. As protein: CASSAPGTTQNIQYF.

This clone was picked up one time. This sequence joins TRBV5-6 and TRBJ1-1; D is uncertain. Germline V gene lookup returns CDR1 SGHDT and CDR2 YYEEEE. There are 14 residues in the CDR3. Deletions cut 0 bases from V and 1 base from J, with 7 bases between. The CDR3 nucleotides read TGTGCCAGCAGCTTGGAGGCGGAGAACACTGAAGCTTTCTTT. It yields the protein CASSLEAENTEAFF.

V usage is TRBV2 and J usage is TRBJ2-1, with TRBD2 matching over 10 bases. V lost 4 bases and J lost 6; bases outside the gene matches: 6. In germline, CDR1 is SNHLY, CDR2 FYNNEI. This CDR3 region has 15 residues. For the CDR3, the DNA is TGTGCCAGCAGTGTTTTAGCGGGAGGCCCCAATGAGCAGTTCTTC. Encoded protein: CASSVLAGGPNEQFF.

V usage is TRBV7-2 and J usage is TRBJ2-7, with D possibly being TRBD1 (6 bases). CDR1 is SGHTA and CDR2 is FQGNSA in the germline V gene. Trimming pared 0 bases from V and 3 bases from J, leaving 12 bases between. The CDR3 is made up of 15 amino acids. The CDR3 protein is CASSLANRAHYEQYF. Written as DNA, the CDR3 is TGTGCCAGCAGCTTAGCGAACAGGGCGCACTACGAGCAGTACTTC.

The rearrangement joins TRBV28 to TRBJ2-3, with 15 bases lining up with TRBD2. The junction had 11 bases not matched to a gene; V was cut back by 7 bases and J by 3 bases. This CDR3 has 18 residues. Germline loops: CDR1 MDHEN, CDR2 SYDVKM. In DNA form, the CDR3 reads TGTGCCAGCAAAGCGCTTGGACTAGCGGGAGGGCGAACAGATACGCAGTATTTT. Translating gives CASKALGLAGGRTDTQYF.

For the CDR3, the DNA is TGTGCCAGCAGCCGAACCGGGACAGGGGGGCGTGAAAAACTGTTTTTT. It codes for CASSRTGTGGREKLFF. The chain links TRBV14 to TRBJ1-4; 11 bases align to TRBD1. The germline gives CDR1 SGHDN, CDR2 FVKESK. The CDR3 length is 16 residues. V lost 4 bases to trimming and J lost 7 bases; unmatched junction nucleotides: 8. The variable domain in full, completed from reference TRBV14 and TRBJ1-4, reads EAGVTQFPSHSVIEKGQTVTLRCDPISGHDNLYWYRRVMGKEIKFLLHFVKESKQDESGMPNNRFLAERTGGTYSTLKVQPAELEDSGVYFCASSRTGTGGREKLFFGSGTQLSVL.

V is TRBV6-5 and J is TRBJ2-1; 11 positions agree with TRBD2. The V gene end was trimmed by 6 bases and the J gene end by 5 bases; junction bases not matched to a gene: 6. This CDR3 spans 15 amino acids. Germline V CDR1 and CDR2: MNHEY, SVGAGI. The DNA for the CDR3 is TGTGCCAGCAGAGCACTAGCGGGGGAAAACAATGAGCAGTTCTTC. Amino acid sequence: CASRALAGENNEQFF.

The chain recombines TRBV9 with TRBJ2-3; 7 positions match TRBD2. V lost 2 bases and J lost 3; bases outside the gene matches: 15. This CDR3 spans 18 amino acids. The germline gives CDR1 SGDLS, CDR2 YYNGEE. The CDR3 region is CASSVGSWWGEGTDTQYF. The CDR3 DNA follows: TGTGCCAGCAGCGTGGGGTCATGGTGGGGGGAGGGAACAGATACGCAGTATTTT.

This clone was counted once. The chain combines TRBV4-3 with TRBJ1-2; TRBD1 aligns across 7 bases. With V trimmed by 2 bases and J by 1 base, 4 bases remained unmatched. The CDR3 is 15 residues long. Germline values: CDR1 LGHNA, CDR2 YSLEER. CDR3 DNA sequence: TGCGCCAGCAGCCAAAAACAGGGGATTAACTATGGCTACACCTTC. Translation gives CASSQKQGINYGYTF.

The chain carries TRBV5-4 and TRBJ2-7, with no clear D. V was cut by 5 bases and J by 7 bases, with 16 bases left in between. The CDR3 consists of 13 residues. CDR1 is SGHNT, CDR2 YYREEE, per germline (reference sequence). The CDR3 protein is CASSRTPDWEQYF. CDR3 DNA: TGTGCCAGCAGTAGAACCCCAGACTGGGAGCAGTACTTC.

The CDR3 DNA reads TGTGCCAGCAGCCACCCCGCGGGGGTTGTGGGCTACACCTTC. Protein product: CASSHPAGVVGYTF. The J gene is TRBJ1-2, the V gene TRBV7-9, with D perhaps matching TRBD1 (5 bases). Germline V gives CDR1 SEHNR, CDR2 FQNEAQ (reference sequence). V was clipped by 5 bases and J by 8 bases, with 18 bases between them. CDR3 size: 14 residues. The whole variable domain, remainder taken from reference TRBV7-9 and TRBJ1-2, is DTGVSQNPRHKITKRGQNVTFRCDPISEHNRLYWYRQTLGQGPEFLTYFQNEAQLEKSRLLSDRFSAERPKGSFSTLEIQRTEQGDSAMYLCASSHPAGVVGYTFGSGTRLTVV.

The rearrangement uses TRBV4-1 and TRBJ1-5; the match to TRBD1 covers 7 bases. The junction had 10 bases not matched to a gene; V was cut back by 3 bases and J by 11 bases. Germline CDR1 and CDR2: MGHRA and YSYEKL. The CDR3 sequence is 14 residues long. The CDR3 loop is CASSQKQGNAAQHF. CDR3 DNA: TGCGCCAGCAGCCAGAAACAGGGGAATGCGGCCCAGCATTTT.

The gene calls are TRBV9 and TRBJ2-3; 8 nucleotides line up with TRBD2. Per the germline V gene, CDR1 is SGDLS and CDR2 is YYNGEE. The CDR3 sequence is 15 residues long. V lost 1 base and J lost 2; bases outside the gene matches: 3. In DNA form, the CDR3 reads TGTGCCAGCAGCGTAACTAGCGGAATCACAGATACGCAGTATTTT. Translated: CASSVTSGITDTQYF.

This rearrangement joins TRBV19 to TRBJ2-1, with 10 bases that match TRBD2. The trim removed 4 bases at V and 8 bases at J, leaving 11 bases unmatched. The CDR3 contains 16 residues. Germline V CDR1 and CDR2: LNHDA, SQIVND (reference sequence). CDR3 sequence reads: CASSNPQREGPHEQFF. The CDR3 DNA follows: TGTGCCAGTAGTAACCCCCAGCGGGAGGGCCCTCATGAGCAGTTCTTC.

The V gene is TRBV29-1, the J gene TRBJ2-1, with D possibly TRBD1 on 6 matching bases. Per germline, CDR1 SQVTM and CDR2 ANQGSEA. The V end lost 7 bases, the J end lost 7 bases, and 14 bases lay between the germline ends. The CDR3 runs to 12 residues. CDR3 nucleotides: TGCAGCGCTACAGACAGGAGGAATGAGCAGTTCTTC. This codes for CSATDRRNEQFF.

V is TRBV28 and J is TRBJ1-3; no clear D gene. The CDR3 is made up of 15 amino acids. Germline CDR1 MDHEN, CDR2 SYDVKM. Trimming removed 0 bases from V and 2 bases from J, with 8 bases in between. The DNA of the CDR3 is TGTGCCAGCAGTTTATGGACAAACACTGGAAACACCATATATTTT. This codes for CASSLWTNTGNTIYF.